This T cell receptor (beta chain) originates from a study of blood T cell repertoires in COVID-19 (dated by TCRdb to the early 2020s). In the study overall: The collaborator samples originated in the United States, Italy and Spain and spanned the acute and convalescent phases of COVID-19. The repertoires were released in a freely available public database intended as a resource for research on the immune response to SARS-CoV-2. The sample metadata nearly always contained a de-identified subject ID, COVID-19 status, age in years and sex. HLA class I and class II types, where available, came from metadata supplied by the sample provider rather than from assay-based typing. The material from the prospective study consisted of cDNA or gDNA derived from T cells, B-cell-depleted T cells, or PBMCs. Samples were obtained from the ongoing ImmuneRACE study (first 160 participants) and from 1,200 or so subjects provided by 6 global collaborators. Subjects who had been exposed to COVID-19, were actively infected with it, or had recovered from it provided the deeply sampled blood TCRbeta repertoires that made up the dataset.

The immunoSEQ Assay, a bias-controlled multiplex PCR, was used to amplify TCRbeta CDR3 regions from genomic DNA. In the source study's methods: Within the assay, amplification of reference gene primers was used to estimate how many nucleated cells each sample contained. To quantify the absolute abundance of each unique TCRbeta CDR3 rearrangement, sequence reads were collapsed and filtered. Productive Simpson clonality was computed per sample as the square root of Simpson's diversity index over productive rearrangements. Entries here come from immuneACCESS through TCRdb and include only in-frame sequences with V and J called. Some clones fail to appear in such tables; in the studies checked, an unresolved V gene covers under half of the shortfall, and the cause of the remainder is unknown. That table supplies the V and J calls and clone size; D and trimming were determined from the DNA. Within this sample are around 81,000 clones, with roughly 80% of them counted one time only. The top ten hold roughly two fifths of the sample.

This clone appeared once. There is no known antigen for this receptor. Base qualities are not recorded, but no much larger clone differs from it by a single base. Each collaborating institution followed its own protocols to collect whole blood in K2EDTA tubes. For TCRbeta analysis, collaborators shipped samples in one of three forms: frozen whole blood, isolated PBMCs, or DNA extracted from either of those sample types. On the study overall, not on this receptor specifically: The quantity of clinical and demographic metadata differed by source and by participant and was supplied without curation.

In the germline V gene (reference sequence), CDR1 corresponds to SGHKS and CDR2 to YYEKEE. The CDR3 sequence holds 16 residues, the cysteine and phenylalanine included. Only the CDR3 DNA stays, 48 bases, in frame from base 1. V is pruned by 1 base and J by 0 bases, leaving 5 bases of the junction without a gene match. Recombination joined TRBV5-5 with TRBJ1-2, with TRBD1 identical over 8 junction bases. The source of this sequence is an elderly man with acute or convalescent COVID-19. Sample: peripheral blood. The nucleotides are TGTGCCAGCAGCTTGCGGCAGGGGGCTACTAACTATGGCTACACCTTC. This yields the protein CASSLRQGATNYGYTF.